Each of the 20 T cell receptor beta chains below was sequenced from the same sample in a study of regulatory T cells in long-lasting Graves disease. HTBI primers from iRepertoire and Arm-PCR of CDR3 regions yielded the TCR beta libraries. TCRdb independently ran MiXCR on the multiplex PCR reads; one entry per CDR3 protein. The table shows 450,000 to 650,000 distinct CDR3 sequences, with around 16% occurring only once. Indicated time point: newly diagnosed GD, antithyroid drugs for less than 3 months. From RNA extracted from PBMCs, the TCR library was made. The sample was also linked to a second study, of T cells in Graves' hyperthyroidism and ophthalmopathy.

Sample: peripheral blood mononuclear cells (PBMCs), taken at new diagnosis, from a patient treated with antithyroid drugs. These receptors were obtained from a woman between 40 and 65 years old with Graves disease.

The rearrangement uses TRBV2 and TRBJ2-2; D unresolved. The V gene's germline CDR1 is SNHLY and CDR2 FYNNEI. CDR3 length equals 11 residues. V lost 3 bases and J 8 bases, leaving 4 bases between the germline ends. The CDR3 loop is CASSEQGELFF. The CDR3 DNA follows: TGTGCCAGCAGTGAGCAGGGGGAGCTGTTTTTT. The full variable domain, with the rest looked up from reference TRBV2 and TRBJ2-2, is EPEVTQTPSHQVTQMGQEVILRCVPISNHLYFYWYRQILGQKVEFLVSFYNNEISEKSEIFDDQFSVERPDGSNFTLKIRSTKLEDSAMYFCASSEQGELFFGEGSRLTVL.

This clonotype was detected a few times. V is TRBV19 and J is TRBJ1-3, with 7 bases identical to TRBD1. V dropped 5 bases and J dropped 0; count of bases not matched to a gene: 10. Per the germline V gene, CDR1 is LNHDA and CDR2 is SQIVND (reference sequence). This CDR3 spans 17 amino acids. The CDR3 region is CASSPGTAFLSGNTIYF. The CDR3 DNA sequence: TGTGCCAGTAGTCCCGGGACAGCTTTCCTCTCTGGAAACACCATATATTTT.

This clonotype occurred a few times. The rearrangement uses TRBV10-3 and TRBJ1-5, with 10 positions matching TRBD1. The CDR3 runs to 17 residues. Germline CDR1 and CDR2: ENHRY and SYGVKD. With V trimmed by 3 bases and J by 4 bases, 9 bases remained unmatched. The CDR3 loop is CAISEGDRGRGNQPQHF. CDR3 in DNA: TGTGCCATCAGTGAAGGTGACAGGGGGCGAGGAAATCAGCCCCAGCATTTT.

Ten or more counts support this clonotype. The J gene is TRBJ1-1, the V gene TRBV6-1; 10 bases line up with TRBD1. CDR3 length equals 14 residues. V trimming: 4 bases; J trimming: 7 bases; junction bases outside the gene matches: 6. The germline V gene has CDR1 MNHNS and CDR2 SASEGT. CDR3 loop: CASSGGQGSYEAFF. CDR3 nucleotide sequence: TGTGCCAGCAGTGGGGGACAGGGGTCGTATGAAGCTTTCTTT.

There are a few counts of this clonotype. This chain uses TRBV10-3 with TRBJ1-6; 7 bases align to TRBD1. There are 17 residues in the CDR3. CDR1 is ENHRY, CDR2 SYGVKD, per germline. Germline trimming cut 2 bases from V and 1 base from J; bases unmatched to any gene: 5. Here the CDR3 reads CAISERARGSYNSPLHF. The CDR3 bases are TGTGCCATCAGTGAGCGGGCCAGGGGGTCCTATAATTCACCCCTCCACTTT.

A few counts support this clonotype. A read error is possible here, since a much larger clone lies one base away. V usage is TRBV3-1 and J usage is TRBJ2-1, with D perhaps TRBD2 (5 bases). Trimming took 4 bases from V and 4 from J, leaving 11 bases between them. From germline, CDR1 is LGHDT and CDR2 YNNKEL (reference sequence). The CDR3 is made up of 14 amino acids. CDR3 DNA: TGTGCCAGCAGCCCGAGCGGCGTATACAATGAGCAGTTCTTC. Translated, it gives CASSPSGVYNEQFF.

The chain uses TRBV7-8 and TRBJ2-5; D gene unclear. Germline CDR1 is SGHVS and CDR2 is FQNEAQ. The CDR3 totals 13 residues. The V end lost 2 bases, the J end lost 4 bases, and 8 bases lay between the germline ends. The CDR3: CASSLILVETQYF. The CDR3 nucleotides are TGTGCCAGCAGCTTAATCTTGGTAGAGACCCAGTACTTC.

This clonotype was found many times. This chain connects TRBV3-1 to TRBJ2-6; D is ambiguous. Germline V gene data show CDR1 as LGHDT and CDR2 as YNNKEL (reference sequence). The CDR3 spans 13 residues. Between the trimmed V and J ends, which lost 4 bases and 0 bases, there was a span of 1 base. CDR3 bases: TGTGCCAGCAGCCTCTCTGGGGCCAACGTCCTGACTTTC. Translating gives CASSLSGANVLTF.

This clonotype was found many times. The chain is built from TRBV6-1 and TRBJ1-1, with TRBD1 matching 9 bases. Losses at the gene ends were 5 bases for V and 1 base for J; bases not matched to a gene: 5. CDR1 MNHNS and CDR2 SASEGT come from the germline V gene. The CDR3 totals 15 residues. CDR3 sequence reads: CASSQQGAGNTEAFF. The CDR3, as DNA: TGTGCCAGCAGTCAACAGGGGGCCGGGAACACTGAAGCTTTCTTT.

This clonotype has ten or more counts. The V and J genes are TRBV6-1 and TRBJ1-5; weak D call: TRBD1 (5 bases). The V end was cut by 6 bases, the J end by 3 bases, with 12 bases between. The CDR3 totals 14 residues. Germline V gene sequence: CDR1 MNHNS, CDR2 SASEGT. The CDR3 is CASSRDGFNQPQHF. As DNA, the CDR3 is TGTGCCAGCAGCCGGGACGGATTCAATCAGCCCCAGCATTTT.

V and J are TRBV6-1 and TRBJ2-1; D is unclear. Germline loops: CDR1 MNHNS, CDR2 SASEGT. V was cut by 7 bases and J by 3 bases, with 7 bases left in between. The CDR3 has 12 residues. Here the CDR3 reads CASNNLYNEQFF. The CDR3 coding sequence is TGTGCCAGCAACAACCTCTACAATGAGCAGTTCTTC.

This clonotype was detected ten times or more. V is TRBV7-2 and J is TRBJ1-1, with 8 bases that match TRBD1. V trimming: 5 bases; J trimming: 8 bases; junction bases outside the gene matches: 7. The CDR3 spans 13 residues. Germline CDR1 reads SGHTA; CDR2 reads FQGNSA. DNA for the CDR3: TGTGCCAGCAGCCGGACAGGGAAATTCGAAGCTTTCTTT. This codes for CASSRTGKFEAFF.

In this sample, this clonotype turned up many times. A much larger clone differs by one base, so this may be a read error. This sequence joins TRBV27 and TRBJ2-7, with 11 bases that match TRBD1. The CDR3 length is 15 residues. CDR1 is MNHEY and CDR2 is SMNVEV in the germline V gene (reference sequence). V lost 6 bases and J lost 0; bases outside the gene matches: 4. The CDR3 region is CASRAGTGGSYEQYF. The CDR3 bases are TGTGCCAGCAGGGCCGGGACAGGGGGCTCCTACGAGCAGTACTTC.

This clonotype was seen many times. The chain uses TRBV7-8 and TRBJ2-1; 7 positions match TRBD1. Germline CDR1 SGHVS, CDR2 FQNEAQ. Losses at the gene ends were 5 bases for V and 6 bases for J; bases not matched to a gene: 7. This CDR3 is built from 14 residues. CDR3 DNA sequence: TGTGCCAGCAGCCTCCACGGGACAGTCAATGAGCAGTTCTTC. It yields the protein CASSLHGTVNEQFF.

This clonotype came up many times. This chain connects TRBV24-1 to TRBJ1-4; D is unresolved. Germline V gene lookup returns CDR1 KGHDR and CDR2 SFDVKD. This CDR3 has 11 residues. V was pared by 9 bases and J by 7 bases, with 8 bases between. The CDR3 nucleotides are TGTGCCACCTCGGCGGGTGAAAAACTGTTTTTT. This codes for CATSAGEKLFF.

This clonotype was seen only a few times. J is TRBJ1-6 and V is TRBV6-5; tentative D call: TRBD1 (6 bases). CDR1 and CDR2 (germline): MNHEY, SVGAGI. The CDR3 totals 17 residues. V lost 0 bases and J lost 4, with 13 bases in between. This CDR3 reads CASSYSQGRVYNSPLHF. CDR3 nucleotide sequence: TGTGCCAGCAGTTACTCGCAGGGGAGGGTTTATAATTCACCCCTCCACTTT.

This clonotype was observed many times. The chain has TRBV20-1 and TRBJ1-1; D unresolved. This CDR3 is 14 amino acids long. Deletions cut 0 bases from V and 0 bases from J, with 8 bases between. Germline CDR1 reads DFQATT; CDR2 reads SNEGSKA (reference sequence). CDR3 protein: CSARDPGMNTEAFF. The CDR3 region has the DNA TGCAGTGCTAGAGATCCGGGGATGAACACTGAAGCTTTCTTT.

This clonotype was observed many times. This chain joins TRBV28 and TRBJ1-2, with D possibly TRBD1 on 6 matching bases. CDR3 length: 15 residues. V dropped 6 bases and J dropped 8 bases, with 22 bases sitting between them. CDR1 and CDR2 from the germline V gene are MDHEN and SYDVKM. In nucleotides, the CDR3 is TGTGCCAGCAGAGGACCCGACAGGTTAGAGGTCGGCTACACCTTC. Translating gives CASRGPDRLEVGYTF.

The rearrangement joins TRBV6-1 to TRBJ1-1; TRBD1 is a possible D gene (5 bases). Deletions cut 7 bases from V and 6 bases from J, with 12 bases between. Germline assignment: CDR1 MNHNS and CDR2 SASEGT. The CDR3 loop spans 12 amino acids. The CDR3 is CASKVRQSEAFF. Here the CDR3 DNA reads TGTGCCAGCAAAGTACGACAGTCTGAAGCTTTCTTT.

This clonotype was detected a few times. The chain joins TRBV19 to TRBJ1-1, with TRBD1 matching over 7 bases. Germline V gene sequence: CDR1 LNHDA, CDR2 SQIVND (reference sequence). The CDR3 totals 12 residues. J gave up 5 bases and V 7 bases, and 4 bases lay outside the gene matches. CDR3 in amino acids: CASTQGRTEAFF. The CDR3, as DNA: TGTGCCAGTACACAGGGGAGGACTGAAGCTTTCTTT.